The 17 T cell receptor beta chains below all came from one sample that was sequenced in a study of T cells in Graves' hyperthyroidism and ophthalmopathy. TCR beta CDR3 regions were amplified from RNA. Primed by the HTBI set, a first-round RT-PCR was run on the TCR CDR3. TCRdb called the multiplex PCR reads again in MiXCR, with one record for every CDR3 protein. The sample yields 250,000 to 300,000 distinct CDR3 sequences, approximately 14% seen once. The sequenced material came from blood. All receptors come from a woman in her forties with Graves' hyperthyroidism.

The table lists this clonotype with many counts. The rearrangement links TRBV27 to TRBJ1-1; no clear D. The CDR3 sequence is 14 residues long. V lost 1 base and J 6 bases, leaving 12 bases between the germline ends. Germline lookup yields CDR1 MNHEY and CDR2 SMNVEV (reference sequence). The CDR3 nucleotides read TGTGCCAGCAGTTTATTCTCGGCAGCCCCTGAAGCTTTCTTT. Amino acids: CASSLFSAAPEAFF.

The chain uses TRBV20-1 and TRBJ2-7; 13 bases line up with TRBD2. Germline-derived CDR1 and CDR2 are DFQATT and SNEGSKA (reference sequence). The CDR3 covers 14 residues. V was pared by 7 bases and J by 4 bases, with 7 bases of the junction left unmatched. The CDR3 loop reads CSVERTSGSYEQYF. The CDR3 DNA reads as TGCAGTGTAGAAAGGACTAGCGGGAGTTACGAGCAGTACTTC.

This chain links TRBV6-6 with TRBJ2-2; the D is unclear. This CDR3 region has 15 residues. Germline values: CDR1 MNHNY, CDR2 SVGAGI (reference sequence). Trimming took off 2 bases at V and 2 bases at J, with 9 bases between the two ends. As DNA, the CDR3 is TGTGCCAGCAGTTACGTTGACCCAAACACCGGGGAGCTGTTTTTT. It codes for CASSYVDPNTGELFF.

This clonotype was seen only once. This may come from a read error, since a much larger clone is one base off. The chain couples TRBV20-1 to TRBJ2-1, with 12 bases lining up with TRBD1. Germline V gives CDR1 DFQATT, CDR2 SNEGSKA (reference sequence). The CDR3 loop spans 16 amino acids. The ends lost 6 bases at V and 8 bases at J; junction bases unmatched: 14. The CDR3 protein is CSADLIGTGGWDEQFF. As DNA, the CDR3 is TGCAGTGCGGATCTTATCGGGACAGGGGGCTGGGATGAGCAGTTCTTC.

The chain joins TRBV19 to TRBJ1-3; no clear D gene. The germline CDR1 and CDR2 sequences are LNHDA and SQIVND (reference sequence). V gave up 2 bases and J gave up 0 bases, with 8 bases separating them. The CDR3 spans 15 residues. CDR3 coding DNA: TGTGCCAGTAGTATAAGCAGAAGCTCTGGAAACACCATATATTTT. This sequence encodes CASSISRSSGNTIYF.

The chain has TRBV4-1 and TRBJ2-3; maybe TRBD2 (6 bases). CDR1 and CDR2 (germline): MGHRA, YSYEKL. There are 12 residues in the CDR3. Trimming pared 2 bases from V and 8 bases from J, leaving 8 bases between. Here the CDR3 reads CASSQYGGTQYF. CDR3 bases: TGCGCCAGCAGCCAATACGGGGGTACGCAGTATTTT.

This clonotype was seen a handful of times. This rearrangement joins TRBV19 to TRBJ2-2, with 7 bases that match TRBD1. Germline V gene sequence: CDR1 LNHDA, CDR2 SQIVND (reference sequence). Losses at the gene ends were 8 bases for V and 3 bases for J; bases not matched to a gene: 6. The CDR3 contains 14 residues. CDR3: CASSGTAYTGELFF. In DNA form, the CDR3 reads TGTGCCAGTTCCGGGACAGCCTACACCGGGGAGCTGTTTTTT.

As regards this clonotype: Being one base from a much bigger clone, this may be a read error. V usage is TRBV3-1 and J usage is TRBJ2-1; no firm D call. With the DNA end fitting TRBJ2-7 better, the J assignment may be wrong. In germline, CDR1 is LGHDT, CDR2 YNNKEL (reference sequence). The length of the CDR3 is 14 residues. The CDR3 DNA sequence: TGTGCCAGCAGCCAAGTAGGATCCGACAATGAGCAGTACTTC. It is translated as CASSQVGSDNEQYF.

This clonotype showed up many times. CDR3 region: CASSYSARPDSNQPQHF. CDR3 bases: TGTGCCAGCAGTTACTCAGCCCGGCCAGATAGCAATCAGCCCCAGCATTTT. This rearrangement joins TRBV6-5 to TRBJ1-5; D unclear. The V gene lost 0 bases and the J gene lost 0 bases, with 12 bases spanning the gap. Germline V CDR1 and CDR2: MNHEY, SVGAGI. CDR3 size: 17 residues.

This clonotype was seen repeatedly, ten times or more. The V gene is TRBV27, the J gene TRBJ2-7; D unresolved. Germline V gene lookup returns CDR1 MNHEY and CDR2 SMNVEV (reference sequence). V lost 8 bases to trimming and J lost 2 bases, with 7 bases between them. The CDR3 is 11 residues long. The CDR3 DNA is TGTGCCAGCGGCAGACCCTACGAGCAGTACTTC. This codes for CASGRPYEQYF.

This clonotype showed up just a few times. CDR3 DNA sequence: TGTGCCAGCAGTTCTAGAACTAGCGGCTATAACACCGGGGAGCTGTTTTTT. Protein sequence: CASSSRTSGYNTGELFF. The chain has TRBV7-2 and TRBJ2-2; TRBD2 agrees at 8 bases. V shed 6 bases and J 2 bases; nucleotides not matched to a gene: 11. Germline lookup yields CDR1 SGHTA and CDR2 FQGNSA. The CDR3 spans 17 residues.

This clonotype was found many times. V is TRBV2 and J is TRBJ1-3; perhaps TRBD1 as D (5 bases). In germline, CDR1 is SNHLY, CDR2 FYNNEI. V shed 6 bases and J shed 0 bases, with 9 bases lying between them. There are 14 residues in the CDR3. CDR3 DNA sequence: TGTGCCAGCAGGAGGGGAATCTCTGGAAACACCATATATTTT. It yields the protein CASRRGISGNTIYF. Combining the CDR3 with reference TRBV2 and TRBJ1-3 gives the whole variable domain EPEVTQTPSHQVTQMGQEVILRCVPISNHLYFYWYRQILGQKVEFLVSFYNNEISEKSEIFDDQFSVERPDGSNFTLKIRSTKLEDSAMYFCASRRGISGNTIYFGEGSWLTVV.

This clonotype showed up many times. The chain recombines TRBV6-1 with TRBJ1-4; TRBD1 is a possible D gene (5 bases). Looked up from germline, CDR1 is MNHNS and CDR2 is SASEGT. V dropped 6 bases and J dropped 4 bases, with 12 bases sitting between them. The CDR3 length is 14 residues. CDR3 region: CASRGEQLNEKLFF. The CDR3 region has the DNA TGTGCCAGCAGGGGGGAACAGCTTAATGAAAAACTGTTTTTT.

This clonotype was picked up many times. This chain links TRBV20-1 with TRBJ1-1, with a weak D call TRBD1 (6 bases). Germline CDR1 is DFQATT and CDR2 is SNEGSKA (reference sequence). The CDR3 length is 15 residues. Trimming removed 0 bases at V and 5 bases at J, with 16 bases between. The CDR3 DNA sequence: TGCAGTGCTAGAGATAGCGGGGGGCGCGAAACTGAAGCTTTCTTT. Translated, it gives CSARDSGGRETEAFF.

This clonotype was recorded at least ten times. This rearrangement joins TRBV2 to TRBJ2-1; TRBD2 aligns across 10 bases. The length of the CDR3 is 15 residues. Germline loops: CDR1 SNHLY, CDR2 FYNNEI. J lost 4 bases, V lost 5 bases, and 5 bases had no gene match. As DNA, the CDR3 is TGTGCCAGCAGTATAGGACTAGCGGAGTACAATGAGCAGTTCTTC. It yields the protein CASSIGLAEYNEQFF.

This clonotype was picked up a small number of times. Since a much larger clone is just one base distant, this may be a read error. CDR3 DNA sequence: TGTGCCAGCAGCCACGGGACAGGGCGAGAAAAACTGTTTTTT. Its translation is CASSHGTGREKLFF. The V and J genes are TRBV3-1 and TRBJ1-4; TRBD1 matches at 9 bases. In germline, CDR1 is LGHDT, CDR2 YNNKEL (reference sequence). V was pared by 3 bases and J by 8 bases, with 4 bases of the junction left unmatched. This CDR3 has 14 residues.

This clonotype has a count of ten or more. V usage is TRBV2 and J usage is TRBJ1-4; D is possibly TRBD1 (5 bases). V was pared by 6 bases and J by 5 bases, with 13 bases between. The CDR3 has 14 amino acids. Germline CDR1 SNHLY, CDR2 FYNNEI. The CDR3 nucleotides read TGTGCCAGCAGCTGGGACGGTATAAATGAAAAACTGTTTTTT. This sequence encodes CASSWDGINEKLFF.